This T cell receptor (beta chain) emerged from a study of neurological immune-mediated disorders (dated by TCRdb to the late 2010s). Broadly, across the study: Of the roughly 34 multiple sclerosis patients, some 30 had relapsing-remitting MS and 3 had secondary progressive MS. The roughly 99 TCR-beta libraries covered PBMC samples along with longitudinal samples, technical triplicates, and paired sorted CD4+ and CD8+ T-cell subsets. Of the approximately 66 subjects in the cohort, around 14 were HAM/TSP patients, some 34 were multiple sclerosis patients, and around 20 were healthy controls. Peripheral blood TCR-beta repertoires from patients with HTLV-I-associated myelopathy (HAM/TSP), patients with multiple sclerosis, and healthy controls were compared in the study using UMI-based sequencing. General conclusions and limits of the study: No clinical or MRI features were associated with the MS cluster, and the authors said that larger cohorts are needed. The highest TCR clonal expansion was observed in HAM/TSP patients, whereas the lowest was observed in MS patients, even when compared with healthy controls. In phylogenetic analysis, the repertoires of 18 of 34 MS patients grouped into a cluster of related CDR3 sequences, which suggests a possible signature at the repertoire level. No identical CDR3 amino acid sequences were shared among expanded clones across subjects, suggesting private TCR-beta repertoires in all groups.

For the unsorted PBMC libraries, 2 million PBMCs were stored in RNAlater at -80 degrees C until RNA extraction and were used to generate the libraries. The multiple sclerosis patients were enrolled in a US clinical protocol that evaluated disease progression with magnetic resonance imaging. Peripheral blood underwent Ficoll-Hypaque density gradient centrifugation to isolate PBMCs, which were then cryopreserved in liquid nitrogen. To synthesize cDNA, template-switch 5'RACE was performed with a primer carrying a 10-nucleotide random unique molecular identifier so that each TCR transcript was tagged. Over 180 million TCR-beta sequences, covering 15-18 subjects, were produced in each sequencing run. The RNeasy kit was used to extract total RNA. The KAPA Real-time Library Amplification kit was used to amplify TCR-beta VDJ regions with primers for the TCR constant region and the 5'RACE anchor. A first PCR added sample indexes and Illumina adaptors, after which a second PCR increased the library yield. After Ampure bead purification, the TCR product of roughly 650 bp was size-selected on a 2% E-gel SizeSelection system. Before pooling, library quality was assessed on a Bioanalyzer, concentration was determined with Qubit, and library quantification was performed with the Kapa Library Quantification kit. An Illumina HiSeq 2500 sequenced the libraries paired-end 2 x 150 bp. To increase sequence diversity, about 25-31% phiX was spiked into each library pool. As for the original processing: Quality-filtered reads were processed with the UMI-based MiGEC pipeline, and over 80% of raw TCR sequences were removed by the MiGEC pipeline during error correction. IMGT germline references were used for alignment of VDJ genes, and clonotypes were defined by a unique CDR3 amino acid sequence together with V-J genes. Clonal expansion, Shannon diversity, and CDR3 relatedness (CalcPairwiseDistances, ClusterSamples) were evaluated with VDJtools, and phylogenetic trees were built with CLCbio workbench. A clone was classed as expanded if it had 8 or more unique UMIs, a cutoff based on coefficient-of-variation modelling across technical triplicates. TCRdb itself trimmed the public reads at Q25 with fastp, ran MiXCR and retained productive beta chains. One record per CDR3 amino acid sequence lists the most common genes and DNA. The V and J calls come from TCRdb's annotation, not from the publication. This sample comprises 45,000 to 55,000 distinct CDR3 sequences, roughly 3.8% of them detected only once. The ten top clones hold 6.5% of the sample.

At least ten counts were recorded for this clonotype. Its recognized antigen is unknown. Base qualities are not at hand, and no much larger clone is one base apart. V loses 2 bases, J loses 4 bases, and the germline ends lie 8 bases apart. CDR1 and CDR2 are read off the germline V gene (reference sequence) as MNHEY and SMNVEV. The CDR3 starts with the cysteine, ends with the phenylalanine, and has 13 residues. The sequence is cut down to CDR3 DNA, 39 bases in frame from base 1. This receptor chain uses TRBV27 and TRBJ1-2; perhaps TRBD1 is the D gene, with 5 bases matching. The sample comprised PBMCs. The TCR comes from a man between 60 and 75 years old with multiple sclerosis. The CDR3 loop reads CASSLGGLYGYTF. In nucleotide form, the sequence is TGTGCCAGCAGTTTAGGGGGACTCTATGGCTACACCTTC.